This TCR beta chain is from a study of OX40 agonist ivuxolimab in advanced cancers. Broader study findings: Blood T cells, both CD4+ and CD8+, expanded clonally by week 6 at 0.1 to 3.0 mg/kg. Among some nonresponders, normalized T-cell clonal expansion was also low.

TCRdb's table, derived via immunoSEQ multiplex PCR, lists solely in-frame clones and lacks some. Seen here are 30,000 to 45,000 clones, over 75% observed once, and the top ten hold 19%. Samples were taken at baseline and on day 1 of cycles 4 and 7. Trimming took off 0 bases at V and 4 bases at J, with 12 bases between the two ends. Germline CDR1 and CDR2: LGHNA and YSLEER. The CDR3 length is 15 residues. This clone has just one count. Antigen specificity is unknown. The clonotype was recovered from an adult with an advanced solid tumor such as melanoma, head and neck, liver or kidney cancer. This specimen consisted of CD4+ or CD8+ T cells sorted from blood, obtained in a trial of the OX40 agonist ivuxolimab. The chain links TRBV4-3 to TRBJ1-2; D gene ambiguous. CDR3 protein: CASSQDEGGFYGYTF. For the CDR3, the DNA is TGCGCCAGCAGCCAAGATGAGGGCGGCTTCTATGGCTACACCTTC.